The 4 T cell receptor beta chains given below trace back to one sample, sequenced in a study of naive and memory T cell subsets. The beta constant-region primer was an equimolar mix of two oligonucleotides covering TRBC1 and TRBC2. Ligated cDNA was amplified by four rounds of PCR with nested alpha and beta constant-region primers and SP2. MiXCR was run by TCRdb on the UMI-ligation and nested PCR reads, yielding one entry per CDR3 protein. This table holds about 120,000 distinct CDR3 sequences, 35% to 40% found once. The sample consisted of central memory CD4+ T cells from blood. The receptor set was obtained from a human donor in good health.

V and J are TRBV29-1 and TRBJ1-4; a weak D match, TRBD1 (5 bases). Trimming left V 5 bases short and J 7 bases short, with 14 bases between. The length of the CDR3 is 13 residues. The germline CDR1 and CDR2 sequences are SQVTM and ANQGSEA. CDR3: CSVSGTSTEKLFF. The CDR3 bases are TGCAGCGTTTCCGGGACCTCGACTGAAAAACTGTTTTTT.

This chain joins TRBV28 and TRBJ2-7; D call uncertain. Germline-derived CDR1 and CDR2 are MDHEN and SYDVKM. This CDR3 region has 12 residues. Trimming shortened V by 3 bases and J by 7 bases, and 10 bases separated the two germline ends. In DNA form, the CDR3 reads TGTGCCAGCAGTTTTTGGCCGCGGGAGCAGTACTTC. This translates into CASSFWPREQYF.

This clonotype was picked up a small number of times. This chain links TRBV28 with TRBJ1-6; D remains unclear. Germline V gene data show CDR1 as MDHEN and CDR2 as SYDVKM. The ends were cut back, 1 base at V and 8 bases at J, with 15 bases in the middle. The CDR3 is 16 amino acids. CDR3 amino acids: CASSLSQLPWDSPLHF. The CDR3 DNA follows: TGTGCCAGCAGTTTATCCCAGCTTCCATGGGATTCACCCCTCCACTTT.

This clonotype came up a few times. The chain recombines TRBV5-4 with TRBJ2-3; D not resolved. CDR3 length: 14 residues. V lost 2 bases and J lost 0, with 7 bases in between. Germline V lookup: CDR1 SGHNT, CDR2 YYREEE (reference sequence). This CDR3 reads CASSFTTSTDTQYF. DNA of the CDR3: TGTGCCAGCAGCTTTACCACCAGCACAGATACGCAGTATTTT. Drawing the rest from reference TRBV5-4 and TRBJ2-3, the complete variable domain is ETGVTQSPTHLIKTRGQQVTLRCSSQSGHNTVSWYQQALGQGPQFIFQYYREEENGRGNFPPRFSGLQFPNYSSELNVNALELDDSALYLCASSFTTSTDTQYFGPGTRLTVL.